This TCR beta chain stems from a study of monozygotic twins with inflammatory bowel disease. Each UMI harboured a 6-nucleotide sample barcode and was appended via template switching. TCRdb reprocessed the 5' RACE reads, keeping one entry per CDR3 protein, no DNA. The sample holds around 400,000 distinct CDR3 sequences. Study-level findings and limits: Background noise in patient repertoires may stem from differing immunosuppressive treatments.

Blood samples of 2 to 3 ml were drawn from every donor. For this clonotype: Its target is not known.

CDR1 DFQATT and CDR2 SNEGSKA come from the germline V gene (reference sequence). This CDR3 spans 16 amino acids. This TCR was sampled from a human donor with ulcerative colitis or Crohn's disease, or a healthy co-twin of an affected twin (not recorded which). The sample consisted of blood. The chain is built from TRBV20-1 and TRBJ1-1; TCRdb lists TRBD1, though no DNA is available to test this call. The chain's CDR3 is CSARDRTGLGNTEAFF.